Listed here are 32 T cell receptor beta chains from one sample, sequenced in a study of CD8 T cells in Susac syndrome. RNA totalling roughly 0.5 to 1 ug underwent reverse transcription with random hexamers. TCRdb re-analysed the immunoSEQ multiplex PCR reads in MiXCR, keeping a single row per CDR3 protein. The sample has about 90,000 distinct CDR3 sequences, over 80% seen once. The sample taken for sequencing was CD8+ T cells from PBMCs. The receptors stem from a human donor in good health.

This chain joins TRBV9 and TRBJ2-2; tentative D call: TRBD1 (6 bases). The CDR3 extends over 12 amino acids. V lost 8 bases to trimming and J lost 4 bases, with 9 bases between them. Germline V gives CDR1 SGDLS, CDR2 YYNGEE. CDR3 DNA sequence: TGTGCCAGTCAGGGGAGCACCGGGGAGCTGTTTTTT. It specifies CASQGSTGELFF.

The genes are TRBV4-1 and TRBJ2-5; tentatively, D is TRBD1 or TRBD2 (5 bases each). The CDR3 contains 15 residues. Germline V lookup: CDR1 MGHRA, CDR2 YSYEKL. The ends were cut back, 4 bases at V and 2 bases at J, with 14 bases in the middle. This chain's CDR3 is CASSRSRDPQETQYF. In DNA form, the CDR3 reads TGCGCCAGCAGCCGAAGTCGGGACCCACAAGAGACCCAGTACTTC.

The gene calls are TRBV9 and TRBJ2-2; tentative D call: TRBD1 (5 bases). The CDR3 has 15 amino acids. Trimming took off 4 bases at V and 0 bases at J, with 10 bases between the two ends. Germline CDR1 and CDR2: SGDLS and YYNGEE. The CDR3 bases are TGTGCCAGCAGCCCCACAGGTTCGAACACCGGGGAGCTGTTTTTT. Protein product: CASSPTGSNTGELFF.

This sequence joins TRBV20-1 and TRBJ2-7, with D hard to call. The CDR3 loop spans 11 amino acids. Trimming stripped 7 bases from V and 0 bases from J, with 7 bases between. Per germline, CDR1 DFQATT and CDR2 SNEGSKA (reference sequence). This CDR3 is CSVLLSYEQYF. In DNA form, the CDR3 reads TGCAGTGTGTTACTCTCCTACGAGCAGTACTTC.

V and J are TRBV4-1 and TRBJ2-3; TRBD1 matches 7 bases. With 5 bases clipped from V and 0 bases from J, the junction kept 5 bases outside the gene matches. The germline CDR1 and CDR2 sequences are MGHRA and YSYEKL. CDR3 length equals 15 residues. The CDR3 sequence is CASSVGGQSTDTQYF. The CDR3 DNA reads as TGCGCCAGCAGCGTTGGGGGACAGAGCACAGATACGCAGTATTTT.

The rearrangement uses TRBV7-9 and TRBJ2-1; 9 bases are a match to TRBD1. Per germline, CDR1 SEHNR and CDR2 FQNEAQ (reference sequence). This CDR3 has 15 amino acids. J lost 7 bases, V lost 4 bases, and 8 bases had no gene match. The CDR3 loop is CASSSGTGRGNEQFF. Here the CDR3 DNA reads TGTGCCAGCAGCTCCGGGACAGGGAGAGGGAATGAGCAGTTCTTC.

This chain connects TRBV7-9 to TRBJ2-7; D uncertain. The V gene lost 2 bases and the J gene lost 3 bases, with 14 bases spanning the gap. Germline V CDR1 and CDR2: SEHNR, FQNEAQ (reference sequence). The CDR3 loop spans 15 amino acids. In DNA form, the CDR3 reads TGTGCCAGCAGCTTATCTGAGGTGTTGCACTACGAGCAGTACTTC. Protein sequence: CASSLSEVLHYEQYF.

The rearrangement joins TRBV5-1 to TRBJ1-1, with D perhaps TRBD1 (6 bases). Germline CDR1 is SGHRS and CDR2 is YFSETQ. Trimming took 0 bases from V and 0 from J, leaving 9 bases between them. This CDR3 has 15 residues. The CDR3 region is CASSLAGDLNTEAFF. CDR3 nucleotide sequence: TGCGCCAGCAGCTTGGCAGGGGACTTGAACACTGAAGCTTTCTTT.

The V call is TRBV15, the J call TRBJ1-1; D possibly corresponds to TRBD1 (6 bases). In germline, CDR1 is LNHNV, CDR2 YYDKDF (reference sequence). Trimming pared 1 base from V and 6 bases from J, leaving 12 bases between. The CDR3 length is 14 residues. The CDR3 nucleotides read TGTGCCACCAGCAGAGCCAGGGGTTGGGCTGAAGCTTTCTTT. This sequence encodes CATSRARGWAEAFF.

This CDR3 reads CASSRPGVSTDTQYF. CDR3 nucleotide sequence: TGTGCCAGCAGCCGACCAGGGGTTAGCACAGATACGCAGTATTTT. The rearrangement uses TRBV7-9 and TRBJ2-3, with TRBD1 as a possible D gene (6 bases). The CDR3 spans 15 residues. CDR1 is SEHNR, CDR2 FQNEAQ, per germline (reference sequence). The V gene lost 5 bases and the J gene lost 0 bases, with 12 bases spanning the gap.

This clonotype was counted between two and nine times. The chain combines TRBV3-1 with TRBJ1-1; D is ambiguous. The CDR3 has 13 residues. CDR1 and CDR2 (germline): LGHDT, YNNKEL (reference sequence). Between the trimmed V and J ends, which lost 1 base and 1 base, there was a span of 4 bases. This CDR3 reads CASSQVGNTEAFF. The CDR3 DNA sequence: TGTGCCAGCAGCCAAGTGGGGAACACTGAAGCTTTCTTT.

The J gene is TRBJ2-7, the V gene TRBV11-1; D gene uncertain. The V end was cut by 5 bases, the J end by 1 base, with 9 bases between. CDR1 and CDR2 from the germline V gene are SGHAT and FQDESV (reference sequence). CDR3 size: 13 residues. The CDR3 sequence is CASSPPLSYEQYF. DNA for the CDR3: TGTGCCAGCAGCCCCCCTCTGTCCTACGAGCAGTACTTC.

The chain joins TRBV3-1 to TRBJ2-5; D is perhaps TRBD1 (6 bases). Germline V lookup: CDR1 LGHDT, CDR2 YNNKEL (reference sequence). Deletions cut 0 bases from V and 2 bases from J, with 13 bases between. The CDR3 contains 16 residues. In DNA, the CDR3 is TGTGCCAGCAGCCAAGATGGCAGGGGTGAGCAAGAGACCCAGTACTTC. Its protein product is CASSQDGRGEQETQYF.

This chain uses TRBV5-6 with TRBJ2-7; TRBD2 aligns across 7 bases. Unmatched junction bases numbered 12, after V lost 3 bases and J lost 3 bases. Germline V gene sequence: CDR1 SGHDT, CDR2 YYEEEE. The CDR3 is 16 amino acids. The CDR3 nucleotides are TGTGCCAGCAGCTCCCTGAGGAGCGGGGAAATCTACGAGCAGTACTTC. This sequence encodes CASSSLRSGEIYEQYF.

The chain uses TRBV4-1 and TRBJ2-2; possible D gene TRBD1, 6 bases. The V end lost 5 bases, the J end lost 6 bases, and 16 bases lay between the germline ends. Germline CDR1 reads MGHRA; CDR2 reads YSYEKL. This CDR3 comprises 15 residues. CDR3 region: CASSSQGRLAGELFF. CDR3 sequence (DNA): TGCGCCAGCAGCTCACAGGGCCGGTTGGCCGGGGAGCTGTTTTTT.

This clonotype came up once. V gene TRBV29-1 combines with J gene TRBJ2-2; no firm D call. Trimming took 3 bases from V and 5 from J, leaving 7 bases between them. CDR1 and CDR2 (germline): SQVTM, ANQGSEA. The CDR3 sequence is 12 residues long. The CDR3 DNA is TGCAGCGTTGAGGGAAGGACCGGGGAGCTGTTTTTT. This gives the protein CSVEGRTGELFF.

A few counts support this clonotype. V gene TRBV29-1 combines with J gene TRBJ2-1; 8 bases are shared with TRBD2. With 6 bases clipped from V and 6 bases from J, the junction kept 7 bases outside the gene matches. The CDR3 contains 13 residues. The germline CDR1 and CDR2 sequences are SQVTM and ANQGSEA. The CDR3 region is CSVTSGLGNEQFF. The CDR3 DNA reads TGCAGCGTAACTAGCGGTTTAGGCAATGAGCAGTTCTTC.

The chain's CDR3 is CASSPQGWNSGNTIYF. Here the CDR3 DNA reads TGTGCCAGCAGCCCGCAAGGATGGAACTCTGGAAACACCATATATTTT. The rearrangement uses TRBV6-1 and TRBJ1-3; D is unresolved. Germline-derived CDR1 and CDR2 are MNHNS and SASEGT. V shed 6 bases and J shed 0 bases, with 15 bases lying between them. The CDR3 loop spans 16 amino acids.

In this sample, this clonotype turned up once. The chain is built from TRBV6-2 or TRBV6-3 and TRBJ2-1, with 9 bases fitting TRBD2. The V and J ends lost 2 bases and 7 bases, in that order; junction bases with no gene match: 9. The CDR3 loop spans 16 amino acids. Germline V gene data show CDR1 as MNHEY and CDR2 as SVGEGT. DNA for the CDR3: TGTGCCAGCAGTTACCCCGCGGGGGGGCCGGGTAATGAGCAGTTCTTC. Protein sequence: CASSYPAGGPGNEQFF.

The rearrangement joins TRBV13 to TRBJ2-2; the D is unclear. The CDR3 is made up of 15 amino acids. V lost 5 bases to trimming and J lost 4 bases, with 14 bases between them. From germline, CDR1 is PRHDT and CDR2 FYEKMQ (reference sequence). The CDR3 nucleotides read TGTGCCAGCAGCACACGTCTCGCGACCACCGGGGAGCTGTTTTTT. Residues: CASSTRLATTGELFF.

The chain joins TRBV29-1 to TRBJ1-2; no clear D. The germline CDR1 and CDR2 sequences are SQVTM and ANQGSEA. The CDR3 runs 14 residues. V dropped 0 bases and J dropped 4 bases, with 12 bases sitting between them. For the CDR3, the DNA is TGCAGCGTTGAAGATCAAGGGAATCTCTATGGCTACACCTTC. Translated, it gives CSVEDQGNLYGYTF.

Here the CDR3 reads CASSESWGEQYF. In nucleotides, the CDR3 is TGTGCCAGCAGTGAATCCTGGGGGGAGCAGTACTTC. The chain combines TRBV25-1 with TRBJ2-7; D could derive from TRBD1 or TRBD2 (5 bases each). The CDR3 contains 12 residues. The germline V gene has CDR1 MGHDK and CDR2 SYGVNS. Between the trimmed V and J ends, which lost 1 base and 7 bases, there was a span of 8 bases.

This chain joins TRBV3-1 and TRBJ1-5; unclear D gene. Between the trimmed V and J ends, which lost 4 bases and 4 bases, there was a span of 20 bases. CDR1 and CDR2 (germline): LGHDT, YNNKEL (reference sequence). This CDR3 contains 17 residues. The CDR3, as DNA: TGTGCCAGCAGCCTCGGGGTAGGGAGGCTCAAAAATCAGCCCCAGCATTTT. Its protein is CASSLGVGRLKNQPQHF.

The genes are TRBV25-1 and TRBJ2-7; TRBD1 matches at 9 bases. CDR3 length: 15 amino acids. In germline, CDR1 is MGHDK, CDR2 SYGVNS. Trimming at V came to 3 bases and at J to 3 bases, leaving 6 bases not matched to a gene. CDR3 nucleotides: TGTGCCAGCAGTGATCCCGGGACAGGGCTCTACGAGCAGTACTTC. Its protein is CASSDPGTGLYEQYF.

The J gene is TRBJ2-1, the V gene TRBV9, with TRBD2 matching over 9 bases. Germline-derived CDR1 and CDR2 are SGDLS and YYNGEE. The CDR3 runs to 16 residues. V shed 0 bases and J 5 bases; nucleotides not matched to a gene: 6. CDR3 protein: CASSVALAGYHNEQFF. Written as DNA, the CDR3 is TGTGCCAGCAGCGTAGCTCTAGCGGGGTACCACAATGAGCAGTTCTTC. The whole variable domain, remainder taken from reference TRBV9 and TRBJ2-1, is DSGVTQTPKHLITATGQRVTLRCSPRSGDLSVYWYQQSLDQGLQFLIQYYNGEERAKGNILERFSAQQFPDLHSELNLSSLELGDSALYFCASSVALAGYHNEQFFGPGTRLTVL.

The gene calls are TRBV12-3 or TRBV12-4 and TRBJ2-7; a weak D match, TRBD2 (5 bases). The CDR3 length is 14 residues. V gave up 8 bases and J gave up 1 base, with 15 bases separating them. Here the CDR3 reads CASSQRGQSYEQYF. The CDR3 DNA sequence: TGTGCCAGCTCCCAAAGAGGGCAGTCCTACGAGCAGTACTTC.

This sequence joins TRBV25-1 and TRBJ1-1, with 9 bases aligning to TRBD1. V lost 2 bases and J lost 5; bases outside the gene matches: 3. CDR1 MGHDK and CDR2 SYGVNS come from the germline V gene. The CDR3 spans 14 residues. CDR3 nucleotides: TGTGCCAGCAGTGAAACAGGGGGCTGGACTGAAGCTTTCTTT. Protein sequence: CASSETGGWTEAFF.

The rearrangement joins TRBV5-6 to TRBJ1-2; D might be TRBD1 (6 bases). V was trimmed by 4 bases and J by 8 bases, leaving 15 bases between them. CDR1 and CDR2 from the germline V gene are SGHDT and YYEEEE. The CDR3 has 13 residues. CDR3 region: CASSRDIRQGYTF. DNA of the CDR3: TGTGCCAGCAGCCGGGACATCCGACAAGGCTACACCTTC.

The rearrangement uses TRBV3-1 and TRBJ1-1; D gene unclear. V gave up 0 bases and J gave up 0 bases, with 11 bases separating them. Per germline, CDR1 LGHDT and CDR2 YNNKEL (reference sequence). The CDR3 sequence is 16 residues long. This CDR3 is CASSQEKAGMNTEAFF. CDR3 bases: TGTGCCAGCAGCCAAGAGAAGGCTGGGATGAACACTGAAGCTTTCTTT.

The chain couples TRBV13 to TRBJ2-7, with D perhaps given as TRBD1 or TRBD2 (5 bases each). Trimming shortened V by 8 bases and J by 5 bases, and 19 bases separated the two germline ends. The CDR3 runs to 14 residues. CDR1 is PRHDT and CDR2 is FYEKMQ in the germline V gene (reference sequence). The CDR3 DNA reads TGTGCCAGCGGTACACGGACCGGGGACGACGAGCAGTACTTC. It yields the protein CASGTRTGDDEQYF.

This chain uses TRBV13 with TRBJ1-1, with TRBD1 as a possible D gene (6 bases). Germline-derived CDR1 and CDR2 are PRHDT and FYEKMQ (reference sequence). Trimming left V 4 bases short and J 0 bases short, with 12 bases between. The CDR3 extends over 15 amino acids. CDR3 in DNA: TGTGCCAGCAGCTCCCCCCGGGGGCTGAACACTGAAGCTTTCTTT. Amino acids: CASSSPRGLNTEAFF.

The chain uses TRBV13 and TRBJ2-7; 10 bases agree with TRBD2. Per the germline V gene, CDR1 is PRHDT and CDR2 is FYEKMQ (reference sequence). This CDR3 region has 13 residues. V lost 7 bases to trimming and J lost 4 bases; unmatched junction nucleotides: 4. The CDR3 protein is CASTSGGAYEQYF. CDR3 nucleotide sequence: TGTGCCAGCACCAGCGGGGGGGCTTACGAGCAGTACTTC.